This TCR beta chain was captured in a study of control samples from healthy donors and cancer patients. Clones were read by immunoSEQ multiplex PCR, and TCRdb kept only the in-frame ones, dropping some. The table for this sample gives 150,000 to 200,000 clones. V shed 1 base and J shed 1 base, with 8 bases lying between them. The CDR3 totals 15 residues. From germline, CDR1 is LGHNA and CDR2 YSLEER. The clonotype comes from a woman aged 25 to 39 in good health. The chain joins TRBV4-3 to TRBJ2-1; the D gene could be TRBD1 or TRBD2 (5 bases each). Sequenced input: blood. The CDR3 sequence: CASSQGDRSYNEQFF. The CDR3 DNA follows: TGCGCCAGCAGCCAAGGGGACCGGTCCTACAATGAGCAGTTCTTC.